The clone carrying this TCR beta chain has ten or more counts. The source of the sample is a study of response to subunit inactivated influenza vaccine. TCRdb analysed the RT-PCR reads with MiXCR anew, one entry per CDR3 protein. This table has some 570,000 distinct CDR3 sequences, about 11% appearing once. Deletions cut 3 bases from V and 5 bases from J, with 18 bases between. The CDR3 runs 16 residues. Germline CDR1 SGDLS, CDR2 YYNGEE. These data are also associated with another study on T cells expressing NK-cell markers. That paper states: The authors made TCR beta cDNA libraries by 5'RACE template switching. This switching added a universal primer site and UMIs. All TCR beta repertoires analysed originated from sorted CD3+CD56+NKG2C+, CD3+CD56+NKG2C- and CD3+CD56-NKG2C+ T cells. Sorting was restricted to alpha-beta TCR T cells by an anti-gamma-delta TCR antibody in several experiments.

The chain combines TRBV9 with TRBJ2-1, with D perhaps matching TRBD2 (6 bases). The sequencing here drew on PBMCs from blood, taken on the day of vaccination. The receptor was isolated from a middle-aged man who received an inactivated influenza vaccine. The CDR3 sequence: CASSDRDSRANNEQFF. The CDR3 DNA follows: TGTGCCAGCAGCGATAGGGACTCCCGAGCGAACAATGAGCAGTTCTTC.